This T cell receptor (beta chain) was observed in a study of blood T cell repertoires in COVID-19. In the study overall: Acute-phase and convalescent COVID-19 samples originated in the United States, Italy and Spain. The cDNA or gDNA used as material had been derived from T cells, B-cell-depleted T cells, or PBMCs.

Per the study methods: Nucleated cell number was recorded as an estimate derived from reference gene primer amplification. Assay used: immunoSEQ multiplex PCR; TCRdb lists only in-frame clones, some missing. V and J calls and clone size follow that table, whereas D and trimming were derived from the DNA. The data contain some 130,000 clones, 84% of them singletons. The CDR3 loop spans 13 amino acids. V lost 7 bases and J lost 15; bases outside the gene matches: 9. In germline, CDR1 is SGHVS, CDR2 FNYEAQ. This clone has more than one count but fewer than ten. This rearrangement joins TRBV7-6 to TRBJ2-1; TRBD2 matches 13 bases. Sample: peripheral blood. The origin of this receptor is a human donor in a cohort sampled during active COVID-19. This CDR3 reads CASTGPGLAGPFF. CDR3 coding DNA: TGTGCCAGCACCGGACCGGGACTAGCGGGGCCGTTCTTC.